The sequence of this T cell receptor (beta chain) was determined in a study of OX40 agonist ivuxolimab in advanced cancers. Germline-derived CDR1 and CDR2 are LGHNA and YSLEER. The CDR3 has 18 amino acids. The V gene end was trimmed by 0 bases and the J gene end by 4 bases; junction bases not matched to a gene: 6. This clone occurred a few times. Sequencing was performed with immunoSEQ multiplex PCR; in TCRdb, only in-frame clones are kept and a portion is missing. The sample contains 60,000 to 90,000 clones, about 80% of which appear only once. This chain connects TRBV4-3 to TRBJ2-1; TRBD2 matches 13 bases. Specimen: CD4+ or CD8+ T cells sorted from blood, collected in a trial of the OX40 agonist ivuxolimab. The clonotype was recovered from an adult with an advanced solid tumor such as melanoma, head and neck, liver or kidney cancer. CDR3: CASSQDWTSGSSYNEQFF. For the CDR3, the DNA is TGCGCCAGCAGCCAAGATTGGACTAGCGGGAGTTCGTACAATGAGCAGTTCTTC.